The sequence of this T cell receptor beta chain was determined in a study of blood T cell repertoires in COVID-19. Germline-derived CDR1 and CDR2 are SGHTA and FQGNSA. The length of the CDR3 is 14 residues. Trimming took 4 bases from V and 4 from J; bases not matched to a gene: 5. Generated by immunoSEQ multiplex PCR, the TCRdb table keeps only in-frame clones and is missing some. Among around 68,000 clones listed, 80% to 90% were seen once. This chain links TRBV7-2 with TRBJ2-3; 7 bases are shared with TRBD1. The origin of this receptor is a man aged 45-60 years with acute or convalescent COVID-19. The sample was peripheral blood. CDR3 sequence reads: CASSSRTGSDTQYF. The CDR3 nucleotides are TGTGCCAGCAGCTCAAGGACAGGTTCAGATACGCAGTATTTT.